Reported below is one TCR beta chain. Antigen specificity is unknown. Germline V CDR1 and CDR2: SGDLS, YYNGEE. Losses at the gene ends were 4 bases for V and 6 bases for J; bases not matched to a gene: 10. The CDR3 covers 16 residues. On average, the one heparinised blood draw given by each donor was around 110 mL. Sorted CD4+ subsets: naive, central memory, regulatory, stem cell-like memory (CD45RO/CCR7/CD25/CD127/CD95/CD27 panel). The data are from a study of beta chain features in type 1 diabetes. Whole-study findings and limits: It was among patients, rather than healthy donors, that naive, central memory and Treg TCRB repertoires appeared more similar. Shortening of TCRB CDR3s, moderate but significant, appeared in all four CD4+ subsets of Type 1 diabetes patients. The study left unresolved whether HLA type influences TCRB rearrangement.

As every portion of the isolated RNA was reverse transcribed, the sequencing read expressed TCRB transcripts. The assay was immunoSEQ multiplex PCR, and TCRdb's table has in-frame clones only and misses some. The sample consists of about 400,000 clones, around 13% of them appearing once. The V call is TRBV9, the J call TRBJ2-2, with TRBD2 matching over 9 bases. The TCR originated in a woman aged 18-29 years with type 1 diabetes. The specimen was naive CD4+ T cells from blood. This CDR3 is CASSSRGLAYPGELFF. As DNA, the CDR3 is TGTGCCAGCAGCTCCCGAGGACTAGCGTATCCCGGGGAGCTGTTTTTT.